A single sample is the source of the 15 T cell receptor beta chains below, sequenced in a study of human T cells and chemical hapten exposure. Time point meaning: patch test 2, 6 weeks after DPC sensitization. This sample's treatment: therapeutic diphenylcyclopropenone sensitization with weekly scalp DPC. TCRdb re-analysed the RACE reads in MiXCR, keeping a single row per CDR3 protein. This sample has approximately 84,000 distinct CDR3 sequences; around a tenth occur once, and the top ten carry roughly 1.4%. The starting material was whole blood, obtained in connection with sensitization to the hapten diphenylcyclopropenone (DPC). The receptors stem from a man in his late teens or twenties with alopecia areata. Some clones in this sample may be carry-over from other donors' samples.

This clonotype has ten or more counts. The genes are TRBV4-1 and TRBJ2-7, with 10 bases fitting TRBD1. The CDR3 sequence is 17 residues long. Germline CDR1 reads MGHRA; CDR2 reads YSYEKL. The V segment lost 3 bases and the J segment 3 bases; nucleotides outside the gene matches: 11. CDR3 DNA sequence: TGCGCCAGCAGCCAGAAGACAGGGGGCCACACTTTCTACGAGCAGTACGTC. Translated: CASSQKTGGHTFYEQYV.

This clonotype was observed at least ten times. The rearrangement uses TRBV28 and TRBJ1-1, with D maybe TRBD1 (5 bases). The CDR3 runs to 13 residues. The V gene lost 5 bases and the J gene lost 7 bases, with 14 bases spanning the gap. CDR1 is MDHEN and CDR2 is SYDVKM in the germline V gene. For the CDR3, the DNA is TGTGCCAGCAGTACCGGGGGGGAGATTGAAGCTTTCTTT. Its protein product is CASSTGGEIEAFF.

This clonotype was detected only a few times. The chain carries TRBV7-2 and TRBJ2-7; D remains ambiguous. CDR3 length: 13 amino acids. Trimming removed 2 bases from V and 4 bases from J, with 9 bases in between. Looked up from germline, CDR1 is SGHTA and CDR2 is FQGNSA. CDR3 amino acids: CASSLSPGYEQYV. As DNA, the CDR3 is TGTGCCAGCAGCTTATCTCCAGGATACGAGCAGTACGTC.

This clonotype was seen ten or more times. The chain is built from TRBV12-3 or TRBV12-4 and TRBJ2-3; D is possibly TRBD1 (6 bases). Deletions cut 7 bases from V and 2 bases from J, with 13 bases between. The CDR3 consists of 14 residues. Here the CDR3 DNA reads TGTGCCAGCACCGCTGGGGGCCACACAGATACGCAGTATTTT. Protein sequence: CASTAGGHTDTQYF.

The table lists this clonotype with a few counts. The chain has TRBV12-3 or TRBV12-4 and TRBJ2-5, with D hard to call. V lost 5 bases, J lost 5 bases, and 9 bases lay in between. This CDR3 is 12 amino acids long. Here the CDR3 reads CASSPLRETQYF. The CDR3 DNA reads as TGTGCCAGCAGTCCGCTTCGGGAGACCCAGTACTTC.

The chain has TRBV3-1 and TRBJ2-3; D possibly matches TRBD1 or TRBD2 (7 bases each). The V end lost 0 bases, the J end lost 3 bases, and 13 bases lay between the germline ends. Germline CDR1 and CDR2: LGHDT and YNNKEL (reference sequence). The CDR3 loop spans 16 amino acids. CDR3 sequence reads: CASSQESQGGTDTQYF. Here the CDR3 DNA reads TGTGCCAGCAGCCAAGAGAGCCAGGGGGGGACAGATACGCAGTATTTT.

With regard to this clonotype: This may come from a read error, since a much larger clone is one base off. The CDR3: CASSPYRGEMKAFF. The DNA for the CDR3 is TGTGCCAGCAGTCCTTACAGGGGTGAAATGAAAGCTTTCTTT. The rearrangement links TRBV27 to TRBJ1-1; 7 nucleotides match TRBD1. This CDR3 has 14 residues. Per germline, CDR1 MNHEY and CDR2 SMNVEV (reference sequence). V gave up 5 bases and J gave up 9 bases; unmatched junction bases: 12.

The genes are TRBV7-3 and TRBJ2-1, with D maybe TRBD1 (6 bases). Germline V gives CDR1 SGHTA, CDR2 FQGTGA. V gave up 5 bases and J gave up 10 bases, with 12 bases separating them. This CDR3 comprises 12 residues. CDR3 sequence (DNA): TGTGCCAGCAGCAAACAGGGTTCCGAGCAGTTCTTC. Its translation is CASSKQGSEQFF.

In DNA form, the CDR3 reads TGTGCCAGCAGCTTGTCTAGGGTTACCCAAGAGACCCAGTACTTC. It yields the protein CASSLSRVTQETQYF. The rearrangement joins TRBV7-3 to TRBJ2-5; D call uncertain. Trimming removed 3 bases from V and 1 base from J, with 12 bases in between. The CDR3 is made up of 15 amino acids. The germline gives CDR1 SGHTA, CDR2 FQGTGA.

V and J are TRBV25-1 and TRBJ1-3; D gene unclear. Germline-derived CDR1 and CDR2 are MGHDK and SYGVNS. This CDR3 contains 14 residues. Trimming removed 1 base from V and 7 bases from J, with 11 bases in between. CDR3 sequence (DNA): TGTGCCAGCAGTGAATCGAACGCTCGGAACACCATATATTTT. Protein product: CASSESNARNTIYF.

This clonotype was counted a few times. For the CDR3, the DNA is TGTGCCAGCAGCTCCGACGAATCCTATAATTCACCCCTCCACTTT. Translating gives CASSSDESYNSPLHF. The V and J genes are TRBV7-9 and TRBJ1-6; D is ambiguous. Germline values: CDR1 SEHNR, CDR2 FQNEAQ (reference sequence). This CDR3 comprises 15 residues. Trimming cost V 4 bases and J 1 base, with 8 bases left between them.

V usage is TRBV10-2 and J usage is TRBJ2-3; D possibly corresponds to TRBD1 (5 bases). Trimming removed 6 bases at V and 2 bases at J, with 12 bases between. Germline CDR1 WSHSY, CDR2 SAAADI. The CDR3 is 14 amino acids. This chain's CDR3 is CASRKGDSTDTQYF. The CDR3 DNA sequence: TGCGCCAGCAGGAAAGGGGATTCCACAGATACGCAGTATTTT.

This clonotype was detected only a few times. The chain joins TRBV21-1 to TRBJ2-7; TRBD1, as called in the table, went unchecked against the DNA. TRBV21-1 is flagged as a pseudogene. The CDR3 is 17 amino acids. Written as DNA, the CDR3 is TGTGCCAGCAGCACCCGAACCGGGACAGGAACCTCCTACGAGCAGTACTTC. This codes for CASSTRTGTGTSYEQYF.

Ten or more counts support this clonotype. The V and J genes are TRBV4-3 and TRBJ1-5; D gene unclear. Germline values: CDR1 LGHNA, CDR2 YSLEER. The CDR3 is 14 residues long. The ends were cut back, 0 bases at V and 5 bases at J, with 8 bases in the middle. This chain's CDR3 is CASSQDSGDQPQHF. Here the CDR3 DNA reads TGCGCCAGCAGCCAAGATTCCGGGGATCAGCCCCAGCATTTT.

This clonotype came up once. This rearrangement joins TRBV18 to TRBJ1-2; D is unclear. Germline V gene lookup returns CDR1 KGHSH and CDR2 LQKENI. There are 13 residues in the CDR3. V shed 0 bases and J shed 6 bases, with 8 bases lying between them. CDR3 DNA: TGTGCCAGCTCACCACCCCGTGGTGATGGCTACACCTTC. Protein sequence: CASSPPRGDGYTF.